The present T cell receptor beta chain was sequenced within a study of T cell changes during pregnancy in multiple sclerosis. There are 14 residues in the CDR3. Looked up from germline, CDR1 is GTSNPN and CDR2 is SVGIG (reference sequence). V was trimmed by 0 bases and J by 5 bases, leaving 13 bases between them. Clones were read by immunoSEQ multiplex PCR, and TCRdb kept only the in-frame ones, dropping some. The data contain tens of thousands of clones, 93% of them singletons. The clonotype comes from a female donor with multiple sclerosis, enrolled in a pregnancy study. The sample here was CD8+ T cells from peripheral blood mononuclear cells, taken in the third trimester of pregnancy. The gene calls are TRBV30 and TRBJ1-1; D perhaps matches TRBD1 (5 bases). The CDR3 DNA sequence: TGTGCCTGGAGTGTACACGGGGGAGGGACTGAAGCTTTCTTT. Residues: CAWSVHGGGTEAFF.